One and the same sample provided the 10 T cell receptor beta chains below, sequenced in a study of siplizumab effects on memory and regulatory T cells. Here immunoSEQ multiplex PCR was the method, and the copy in TCRdb shows in-frame clones only, minus some. This table has about 110,000 clones, around 92% appearing once. The sequencing input was Tregs sorted from blood. The receptors stem from a human donor in good health.

The J gene is TRBJ1-5, the V gene TRBV2; no clear D. Trimming removed 8 bases at V and 4 bases at J, with 6 bases between. Germline V CDR1 and CDR2: SNHLY, FYNNEI. This CDR3 is 11 amino acids long. CDR3: CASGRNQPQHF. CDR3 sequence (DNA): TGTGCCAGCGGGCGAAATCAGCCCCAGCATTTT.

Only one count was recorded for this clone. The rearrangement uses TRBV7-3 and TRBJ2-1; D uncertain. CDR3 length: 12 residues. Trimming removed 1 base from V and 7 bases from J, with 5 bases in between. CDR1 and CDR2 from the germline V gene are SGHTA and FQGTGA. CDR3: CASSLNGNEQFF. In nucleotides, the CDR3 is TGTGCCAGCAGCTTAAATGGGAATGAGCAGTTCTTC.

This sequence joins TRBV5-1 and TRBJ2-5; TRBD1 matches at 9 bases. Trimming removed 0 bases from V and 6 bases from J; junction bases left unmatched: 6. From germline, CDR1 is SGHRS and CDR2 YFSETQ. The CDR3 has 15 residues. The CDR3 DNA reads as TGCGCCAGCAGCTTGGACAGGGGGCGCTTCCAGACCCAGTACTTC. Protein product: CASSLDRGRFQTQYF. Based on the CDR3 plus reference TRBV5-1 and TRBJ2-5, the full variable domain is KAGVTQTPRYLIKTRGQQVTLSCSPISGHRSVSWYQQTPGQGLQFLFEYFSETQRNKGNFPGRFSGRQFSNSRSEMNVSTLELGDSALYLCASSLDRGRFQTQYFGPGTRLLVL.

The chain's CDR3 is CASSLATGVETQYF. The CDR3 bases are TGTGCCAGCAGCTTAGCGACAGGGGTAGAGACCCAGTACTTC. The chain employs TRBV7-2 and TRBJ2-5, with 8 bases matching TRBD1. Germline assignment: CDR1 SGHTA and CDR2 FQGNSA. The trim removed 0 bases at V and 4 bases at J, leaving 1 base unmatched. The CDR3 is made up of 14 amino acids.

This clone is a singleton in its sample. The chain recombines TRBV6-1 with TRBJ2-4, with D perhaps matching TRBD2 (6 bases). The CDR3 runs 15 residues. Germline-derived CDR1 and CDR2 are MNHNS and SASEGT. Trimming took off 6 bases at V and 5 bases at J, with 17 bases between the two ends. The CDR3 reads CASRIPGLTQNIQYF. The CDR3 region has the DNA TGTGCCAGCAGGATACCGGGACTCACACAAAACATTCAGTACTTC.

V usage is TRBV5-6 and J usage is TRBJ2-7; D is possibly TRBD2 (6 bases). Looked up from germline, CDR1 is SGHDT and CDR2 is YYEEEE. The CDR3 covers 17 residues. Trimming removed 1 base from V and 2 bases from J, with 19 bases in between. The CDR3 sequence: CASSLNSAGLHTYEQYF. The CDR3 region has the DNA TGTGCCAGCAGCTTGAATTCGGCAGGACTACATACCTACGAGCAGTACTTC.

This chain uses TRBV10-3 with TRBJ2-7, with 7 bases lining up with TRBD1. The trim removed 4 bases at V and 6 bases at J, leaving 15 bases unmatched. The V gene's germline CDR1 is ENHRY and CDR2 SYGVKD. This CDR3 has 16 residues. The CDR3 reads CAISAPDRVFDCEQYF. CDR3 DNA: TGTGCCATCAGTGCTCCAGACAGGGTGTTTGATTGCGAGCAGTACTTC.

This chain connects TRBV6-5 to TRBJ2-7; 8 nucleotides agree with TRBD1. Germline CDR1 reads MNHEY; CDR2 reads SVGAGI. With 4 bases clipped from V and 2 bases from J, the junction kept 10 bases outside the gene matches. The CDR3 is made up of 16 amino acids. The CDR3 DNA follows: TGTGCCAGCAGTTTCCGCGCAGGGGGCCTCACCTACGAGCAGTACTTC. It is translated as CASSFRAGGLTYEQYF.

The chain has TRBV29-1 and TRBJ1-5; TRBD1 aligns across 7 bases. Per germline, CDR1 SQVTM and CDR2 ANQGSEA. The V gene end was trimmed by 4 bases and the J gene end by 5 bases; junction bases not matched to a gene: 8. This CDR3 is built from 14 residues. In DNA form, the CDR3 reads TGCAGCGTTGTACAGGGGAATAATCATCAGCCCCAGCATTTT. Translating it yields CSVVQGNNHQPQHF.

The chain recombines TRBV7-9 with TRBJ2-4; TRBD2 matches at 11 bases. Germline CDR1 and CDR2: SEHNR and FQNEAQ (reference sequence). V shed 6 bases and J 0 bases; nucleotides not matched to a gene: 7. The length of the CDR3 is 17 residues. The CDR3 bases are TGTGCCAGCAGTGTAGCGGGGGGGAATATAGCCAAAAACATTCAGTACTTC. Its protein product is CASSVAGGNIAKNIQYF.